Listed below are T cell receptor beta chains from one sample, sequenced in a study of blood T cell repertoires in COVID-19. Libraries were prepared by immunoSEQ multiplex PCR; TCRdb keeps only in-frame clonotypes and omits some of them. Here the sample spans more than 200,000 clones, 75% to 95% being singletons. Sequenced material: PBMCs or T cells enriched from blood (not recorded which). All receptors come from a woman aged 18-35 years who had recovered from COVID-19. Each CDR3 is given with its conserved first and last residue. A D gene is named only where the DNA matches it firmly. Clone size is shown for a subset of rows, as once, few, many or a class of expanded clone.

abundance	d_gene	v_gene	j_gene	CDR3nt	CDR3aa
-	TRBD1	TRBV12-5	TRBJ1-4	TGTGCTAGTGGTTCACAGGGGGCGTTTGAAAAACTGTTTTTT	CASGSQGAFEKLFF
few	TRBD1	TRBV28	TRBJ1-4	TGTGCCAGCAGCAATGGCCGCGGACAGGGGGAAAAACTGTTTTTT	CASSNGRGQGEKLFF
few	-	TRBV6-5	TRBJ2-3	TGTGCCAGCAGTTCGGCTATGGGCCTGATTCCAGATACGCAGTATTTT	CASSSAMGLIPDTQYF
-	-	TRBV18	TRBJ1-5	TGTGCCAGCTCACCACCCGGGGGGGGCGGGTTTGACCAGCCCCAGCATTTT	CASSPPGGGGFDQPQHF
-	TRBD1	TRBV23-1	TRBJ2-7	TGCGCCACCAAAGAACAGGGGATGGACTACGAGCAGTACTTC	CATKEQGMDYEQYF
-	-	TRBV5-4	TRBJ2-2	TGTGCCAGCAGCCCGGTGGGGGGGCCGGGCACCGGGGAGCTGTTTTTT	CASSPVGGPGTGELFF
-	TRBD1	TRBV19	TRBJ2-7	TGTGCCAGTAGCACCGGGACAGGGACTTGGCAGTACTTC	CASSTGTGTWQYF
-	-	TRBV28	TRBJ2-7	TGTGCCAGCGTCAGGGTCTACTCCTACGAGCAGTACTTC	CASVRVYSYEQYF
-	TRBD1	TRBV7-9	TRBJ1-2	TGTGCCAGCAGCTTATTTGGCCCAGGGGGTAATAATGGCTACACCTTC	CASSLFGPGGNNGYTF
once	-	TRBV6-1	TRBJ1-2	TGTGCCAGCAGTGAAGTATCAGGGCAGGGTCGGGGCTACACCTTC	CASSEVSGQGRGYTF
-	TRBD1	TRBV28	TRBJ1-4	TGTGCCGGACAGGGGCGGATGTTGGGTGAAAAACTGTTTTTT	CAGQGRMLGEKLFF
-	-	TRBV5-1	TRBJ1-1	TGCGCCAGCAGCTTGTCTCGGGTGATACACACTGAAGCTTTCTTT	CASSLSRVIHTEAFF
-	TRBD1	TRBV7-2	TRBJ1-1	TGTGCCAGCAGCCTGCGGACAGGCGGCACTGAAGCTTTCTTT	CASSLRTGGTEAFF
-	TRBD1	TRBV28	TRBJ2-7	TGTGCCAGCAAGGGGACAGTTTCCTACGAGCAGTACTTC	CASKGTVSYEQYF
-	TRBD2	TRBV5-6	TRBJ2-1	TGTGCCAGCAGCCCTATAGCGGGAGTCGGAGAGGGGGAATACAATGAGCAGTTCTTC	CASSPIAGVGEGEYNEQFF
-	TRBD1	TRBV3-1/TRBV3-2	TRBJ1-6	TGTGCCAGCAGCCAAGATTCTACAGGGGGTTATAATTCACCCCTCCACTTT	CASSQDSTGGYNSPLHF
-	TRBD1	TRBV6-2/TRBV6-3	TRBJ1-2	TGTGCCAGCAGCCTACAGGGGGACGTCTATGGCTACACCTTC	CASSLQGDVYGYTF
-	-	TRBV7-9	TRBJ2-5	TGTGCCAGCAGCTTAGATGTTATAGAGACCCAGTACTTC	CASSLDVIETQYF
-	TRBD1	TRBV18	TRBJ1-2	TGTGCCAGCTCGCCGGAGACAGGGAGCTATGGCTACACCTTC	CASSPETGSYGYTF
-	-	TRBV12-3/TRBV12-4	TRBJ1-3	TGTGCCAGCAGTTTGCGCCCTTCGGACACCATATATTTT	CASSLRPSDTIYF
-	TRBD2	TRBV7-8	TRBJ2-3	TGTGCCAGCAGCTTAGGACTAGCGCCTGGCACAGATACGCAGTATTTT	CASSLGLAPGTDTQYF
-	TRBD1	TRBV4-1	TRBJ2-7	TGCGCCAGCAGCCAAGTAAGCCCAGCGGGACAGGGGGCATACGAGCAGTACTTC	CASSQVSPAGQGAYEQYF
-	TRBD1	TRBV2	TRBJ1-6	TGTGCCAGCAGTGAATATCCCTGGACAGGGTACTCACCCCTCCACTTT	CASSEYPWTGYSPLHF
-	-	TRBV27	TRBJ2-7	TGTGCCAGCAGTTTATCGCAGGGAACCTACGAGCAGTACTTC	CASSLSQGTYEQYF
-	-	TRBV10-3	TRBJ1-1	TGTGCCATCGCAGCCGCGGGGTTTCCCACTGAAGCTTTCTTT	CAIAAAGFPTEAFF
once	TRBD1	TRBV19	TRBJ1-2	TGTGCCAGTGAGGGGGCGGGAGGCTACACCTTC	CASEGAGGYTF
-	TRBD1	TRBV27	TRBJ1-1	TGTGCCAGTCGGACAGGAAAGAACACTGAAGCTTTCTTT	CASRTGKNTEAFF
-	-	TRBV20-1	TRBJ2-3	TGCAGTGCAAGTACTAGTTACGATTCAGATACGCAGTATTTT	CSASTSYDSDTQYF
few	-	TRBV3-1/TRBV3-2	TRBJ2-7	TGTGCCAGCATCTCGACTCGGGGCGAGCAGTACTTC	CASISTRGEQYF
-	-	TRBV28	TRBJ1-4	TGTGCCAGCAGTTTTTCGCAGGGTTCTAACGAAAAACTGTTTTTT	CASSFSQGSNEKLFF
-	-	TRBV19	TRBJ1-2	TGTGCCAGTACAAGAGACCGCAGGGGCGGTGGCTATGGCTACACCTTC	CASTRDRRGGGYGYTF
-	-	TRBV9	TRBJ2-2	TGTGCCAGCAGCGGGCATAGCGAATCATCCACCGGGGAGCTGTTTTTT	CASSGHSESSTGELFF
once	-	TRBV7-9	TRBJ2-7	TGTGCCAGCAGCTTAGATTGGTACCAGACCAAGGGGCACGAGCAGTACTTC	CASSLDWYQTKGHEQYF
-	-	TRBV5-6	TRBJ2-7	TGTGCCAGCAGCTGGGACTCCCGATCGACCTACGAGCAGTACTTC	CASSWDSRSTYEQYF
-	-	TRBV6-6	TRBJ1-1	TGTGCCAGCAGCGCCAGGACTGAAGCTTTCTTT	CASSARTEAFF
once	TRBD2	TRBV5-4	TRBJ2-1	TGTGCCAGCAGATTCGGACTAGCGGGAGATCGACGTGATGAGCAGTTCTTC	CASRFGLAGDRRDEQFF
-	TRBD2	TRBV29-1	TRBJ2-3	TGCAGCGTTGTTAGGCTAGCGGGGATGGGAGATACGCAGTATTTT	CSVVRLAGMGDTQYF
-	-	TRBV4-2	TRBJ1-1	TGTGCCAGCAGACACCTACAGGGATCGGCTGAAGCTTTCTTT	CASRHLQGSAEAFF
-	TRBD1	TRBV28	TRBJ1-2	TGTGCCAGCAAGCACGCCCAGGGGGCGAGGGGCTACACCTTC	CASKHAQGARGYTF
-	-	TRBV27	TRBJ2-2	TGTGCCAGCAGTTTCCGGCAGGATAGCGGGGAGCTGTTTTTT	CASSFRQDSGELFF
once	-	TRBV24-1	TRBJ1-2	TGTGCCACCAGGGATACTACTAACTATGGCTACACCTTC	CATRDTTNYGYTF
-	-	TRBV6-1	TRBJ1-4	TGTGCCAGCAGTGACCGGGTTAGAAATGAAAAACTGTTTTTT	CASSDRVRNEKLFF
-	TRBD2	TRBV27	TRBJ2-2	TGTGCCAGCAGTCCAACTAGCGGTAACACCGGGGAGCTGTTTTTT	CASSPTSGNTGELFF
-	-	TRBV7-2	TRBJ2-3	TGTGCCAGCAGCTTATCGGGGGGCGAAGATACGCAGTATTTT	CASSLSGGEDTQYF
once	-	TRBV24-1	TRBJ2-1	TGTGCCACCAGTGATTTGTGGCAGGGAAATGAGCAGTTCTTC	CATSDLWQGNEQFF
few	-	TRBV2	TRBJ2-7	TGTGCCAGCAGTGAGGGGGGGCAGAACGAGCAGTACTTC	CASSEGGQNEQYF
-	-	TRBV5-4	TRBJ2-7	TGTGCCAGCAGCTTGTCGGAAGGGGGCGAGCAGTACTTC	CASSLSEGGEQYF
-	-	TRBV19	TRBJ2-7	TGTGCCAGTAGTATAAGGACTACAGAATACGAGCAGTACTTC	CASSIRTTEYEQYF